This T cell receptor beta chain was captured by sequencing in a study of a mutant IDH1 vaccine in newly diagnosed glioma. Note on this clone: What it binds is unknown.

Time point: week 47, end of study. Alongside topical imiquimod, each dose of vaccine comprised 300 ug of mutant IDH1 20-mer peptide. Assay used: immunoSEQ multiplex PCR; TCRdb lists only in-frame clones, some missing. The table shows approximately 58,000 clones, with over 80% occurring only once. Germline assignment: CDR1 MNHEY and CDR2 SVGAGI. The CDR3 extends over 16 amino acids. V dropped 2 bases and J dropped 6; count of bases not matched to a gene: 9. This clonotype originated in a man aged 25 to 40 with glioma. The source material was PBMCs, sampled from a glioma patient whose treatment included an IDH1 peptide vaccine. The V call is TRBV6-5, the J call TRBJ2-1; 8 bases are shared with TRBD1. Written as DNA, the CDR3 is TGTGCCAGCAGTTACACGACAGGGGTTAGTAGCAATGAGCAGTTCTTC. This translates into CASSYTTGVSSNEQFF.